Listed here is a single T cell receptor (beta chain). Its antigen is still unknown. The repertoire was sequenced with immunoSEQ multiplex PCR; TCRdb's copy has only in-frame clones and lacks some. The table includes roughly 2 million clones, roughly 94% detected once. The germline CDR1 and CDR2 sequences are WSHSY and SAAADI. V was pared by 3 bases and J by 0 bases, with 18 bases between. The CDR3 loop spans 18 amino acids. The data are from a study of shared clonotypes between healthy human individuals. Points from the study as a whole: Rarefaction showed sorted-subset sequencing was incomplete despite large depth. Several donors held roughly 5% of naive CD4 clonotypes in common. Generally, naive subsets (rather than memory subsets) showed larger estimated richness.

The sequenced sample consisted of naive CD4+ T cells sorted from blood. Noted subset: CD45RA+ positively selected. This clonotype was sampled from a man aged 18-30 years in good health. The chain has TRBV10-2 and TRBJ1-5; D is ambiguous. The CDR3 reads CASSDHKRGLPSNQPQHF. The CDR3 coding sequence is TGCGCCAGCAGTGATCACAAACGGGGTCTTCCTAGCAATCAGCCCCAGCATTTT.